The 9 T cell receptor beta chains presented below share a single source sample, sequenced in a study of shared clonotypes between healthy human individuals. Assay used: immunoSEQ multiplex PCR; TCRdb lists only in-frame clones, some missing. This sample has approximately 1.9 million clones, with around 93% found just once. Naive CD8 isolation took CD45RO-negative cells positively selected for CCR7 and excluded terminally differentiated effector memory CD45RA+ cells. The sequenced sample was naive CD8+ T cells from PBMCs. These receptors originate from a man aged 18-30 years in good health. Some clones in this sample may be carry-over from other donors' samples.

V and J are TRBV19 and TRBJ1-2; unclear D gene. The germline V gene encodes CDR1 LNHDA and CDR2 SQIVND (reference sequence). V gave up 7 bases and J gave up 2 bases, with 11 bases separating them. This CDR3 spans 13 amino acids. This chain's CDR3 is CASTDILNYGYTF. The DNA of the CDR3 is TGTGCCAGTACCGACATCCTAAACTATGGCTACACCTTC.

The chain recombines TRBV2 with TRBJ2-1, with a weak D call TRBD2 (6 bases). The CDR3 consists of 15 residues. Germline V gene sequence: CDR1 SNHLY, CDR2 FYNNEI. V lost 4 bases and J 0 bases, leaving 10 bases between the germline ends. In nucleotides, the CDR3 is TGTGCCAGCAGTGTACCCGGGAGCTCCTACAATGAGCAGTTCTTC. It yields the protein CASSVPGSSYNEQFF.

The chain recombines TRBV7-3 with TRBJ2-3; D might be TRBD2 (6 bases). Germline V gene data show CDR1 as SGHTA and CDR2 as FQGTGA. This CDR3 has 14 amino acids. Trimming took 2 bases from V and 2 from J, leaving 8 bases between them. The CDR3 here is CASSLSDYTDTQYF. The CDR3 nucleotides read TGTGCCAGCAGCTTATCGGACTACACAGATACGCAGTATTTT.

V gene TRBV5-1 combines with J gene TRBJ2-7, with D hard to call. V was trimmed by 0 bases and J by 3 bases, leaving 13 bases between them. The CDR3 has 15 residues. From germline, CDR1 is SGHRS and CDR2 YFSETQ. This CDR3 reads CASSLDGDPVYEQYF. The DNA of the CDR3 is TGCGCCAGCAGCTTGGATGGGGATCCGGTCTACGAGCAGTACTTC.

This chain joins TRBV7-9 and TRBJ2-1; possible D gene TRBD2, 5 bases. Trimming cost V 4 bases and J 3 bases, with 13 bases left between them. Germline assignment: CDR1 SEHNR and CDR2 FQNEAQ (reference sequence). The CDR3 totals 15 residues. The CDR3 sequence is CASSSGLGYYNEQFF. For the CDR3, the DNA is TGTGCCAGCAGCTCTGGACTTGGCTACTACAATGAGCAGTTCTTC.

The chain links TRBV18 to TRBJ1-2; D is undetermined. This CDR3 spans 15 amino acids. V lost 3 bases and J lost 6, with 17 bases in between. From germline, CDR1 is KGHSH and CDR2 LQKENI. The CDR3 region has the DNA TGTGCCAGCTCACCCGGGCCAGGATCGGTGAATGGCTACACCTTC. It specifies CASSPGPGSVNGYTF.

This chain connects TRBV7-9 to TRBJ2-1, with D perhaps TRBD2 (6 bases). V lost 5 bases and J lost 8, with 10 bases in between. Germline V lookup: CDR1 SEHNR, CDR2 FQNEAQ (reference sequence). The CDR3 has 12 amino acids. CDR3 sequence reads: CASSTGGDEQFF. CDR3 bases: TGTGCCAGCAGCACGGGCGGGGATGAGCAGTTCTTC.

The chain links TRBV5-8 to TRBJ2-1; 8 bases line up with TRBD2. Germline CDR1 is SGHTS and CDR2 is YDEGEE. After removal of 3 bases from V and 3 bases from J, the junction contained 11 bases not matched to a gene. The CDR3 runs to 17 residues. The DNA of the CDR3 is TGTGCCAGCAGCTCCCACCGCACTAGCGGAATCTACAATGAGCAGTTCTTC. Encoded protein: CASSSHRTSGIYNEQFF.

This clone has a handful of counts. The chain carries TRBV7-9 and TRBJ2-1; TRBD2 agrees at 14 bases. From germline, CDR1 is SEHNR and CDR2 FQNEAQ (reference sequence). The CDR3 loop spans 19 amino acids. V was pared by 4 bases and J by 3 bases, with 11 bases of the junction left unmatched. In DNA form, the CDR3 reads TGTGCCAGCAGCTCGCCGGGACTAGCGGGAGTGGAGGGCTACAATGAGCAGTTCTTC. Translating gives CASSSPGLAGVEGYNEQFF.